The 21 T cell receptor beta chains listed next were all sequenced from one sample in a study of vaccination and CD4 T cells after COVID-19 (dated by TCRdb to between 2021 and 2022). What the treatment or condition label conveys for this sample: approximately nine-day PBMC culture with coronavirus spike peptide pools or control peptides (ViraFEST assay). What these receptors recognize is not known. Library construction relied on PCR. The instrument given in TCRdb is Illumina iSeq 100. DNA from cultured CD4+ T cells was subjected to TCR sequencing with the Oncomine TCR Beta short-read assay at the Johns Hopkins FTIC core. TCRdb trimmed public reads at Q25 via fastp, called clones via MiXCR and kept in-frame beta chains. Each CDR3 protein appears once, grouped with its most common genes and DNA. The sample table shows 15,000 or so distinct CDR3 sequences, and roughly 46% are seen once. The ten largest clones add up to approximately 4% of the sample.

Sample: CD4+ T cells from blood, cultured in vitro. Receptors originate from a human donor who had recovered from COVID-19.

V and J are TRBV12-3 or TRBV12-4 and TRBJ2-7; D gene uncertain. This CDR3 has 13 residues. Trimming pared 5 bases from V and 7 bases from J, leaving 15 bases between. CDR3 region: CASSTDDPVEQYF. In DNA form, the CDR3 reads TGTGCCAGCAGTACTGATGACCCCGTTGAGCAGTACTTC.

V usage is TRBV5-1 and J usage is TRBJ2-1; 11 positions agree with TRBD2. Germline CDR1 reads SGHRS; CDR2 reads YFSETQ. Trimming took 0 bases from V and 8 from J; bases not matched to a gene: 10. This CDR3 is built from 17 residues. The CDR3, as DNA: TGCGCCAGCAGCTTGGCCAGTACTAGCGGGAGCATCTATGAGCAGTTCTTC. Translating gives CASSLASTSGSIYEQFF.

A few counts support this clonotype. The chain is built from TRBV28 and TRBJ1-2; D is ambiguous. CDR3 size: 14 residues. Germline V CDR1 and CDR2: MDHEN, SYDVKM. The germline V and J ends were trimmed by 5 bases and 4 bases, with 14 bases remaining between them. The DNA for the CDR3 is TGTGCCAGCAGTATGGGCCCCGATCTCTATGGCTACACCTTC. It yields the protein CASSMGPDLYGYTF.

This chain links TRBV27 with TRBJ2-2; weak D call: TRBD2 (5 bases). V dropped 5 bases and J dropped 1 base, with 11 bases sitting between them. Germline V gene sequence: CDR1 MNHEY, CDR2 SMNVEV (reference sequence). The CDR3 consists of 15 residues. DNA of the CDR3: TGTGCCAGCAGTCCCCTTCGGGGGAACACCGGGGAGCTGTTTTTT. Its translation is CASSPLRGNTGELFF.

The chain employs TRBV6-2 or TRBV6-3 and TRBJ2-7; 13 bases line up with TRBD2. CDR1 and CDR2 (germline): MNHEY, SVGEGT. This CDR3 contains 17 residues. The J segment lost 3 bases and the V segment lost 2 bases, leaving 7 bases of the junction unmatched. The DNA of the CDR3 is TGTGCCAGCAGTTACCGGACTAGCGGGGGATCCCGCTACGAGCAGTACTTC. Its translation: CASSYRTSGGSRYEQYF.

This rearrangement joins TRBV7-9 to TRBJ2-1; 13 bases are a match to TRBD2. CDR1 is SEHNR, CDR2 FQNEAQ, per germline (reference sequence). The ends lost 3 bases at V and 7 bases at J; junction bases unmatched: 3. The CDR3 spans 15 residues. The CDR3 sequence: CASSLGTSGNNEQFF. DNA for the CDR3: TGTGCCAGCAGCTTGGGGACTAGCGGGAATAATGAGCAGTTCTTC.

This chain connects TRBV20-1 to TRBJ2-5; 7 positions match TRBD2. The germline V gene has CDR1 DFQATT and CDR2 SNEGSKA (reference sequence). With V trimmed by 7 bases and J by 2 bases, 7 bases remained unmatched. CDR3 length: 13 amino acids. CDR3 DNA: TGCAGTGGGCATAGCGGGCCTCAAGAGACCCAGTACTTC. It encodes CSGHSGPQETQYF.

The CDR3 spells CSARSGRAFRQETQYF. Here the CDR3 DNA reads TGCAGTGCTAGAAGCGGGAGGGCCTTTCGGCAAGAGACCCAGTACTTC. The chain has TRBV20-1 and TRBJ2-5; 10 bases are shared with TRBD2. Per germline, CDR1 DFQATT and CDR2 SNEGSKA (reference sequence). The CDR3 contains 16 residues. Unmatched junction bases numbered 8, after V lost 2 bases and J lost 2 bases.

The genes are TRBV6-2 or TRBV6-3 and TRBJ1-5; D remains ambiguous. V lost 6 bases to trimming and J lost 3 bases, with 12 bases between them. Germline CDR1 MNHEY, CDR2 SVGEGT. The length of the CDR3 is 14 residues. The CDR3 loop is CASSHEGYNQPQHF. CDR3 in DNA: TGTGCCAGCAGCCACGAGGGATACAATCAGCCCCAGCATTTT.

V and J are TRBV2 and TRBJ2-3; unclear D gene. The CDR3 totals 15 residues. With 8 bases removed from V and 2 bases from J, the gap between germline ends came to 17 bases. From germline, CDR1 is SNHLY and CDR2 FYNNEI. CDR3 in amino acids: CASQGEFTFTDTQYF. DNA of the CDR3: TGTGCCAGCCAAGGAGAGTTCACCTTCACAGATACGCAGTATTTT. Using reference TRBV2 and TRBJ2-3 for the parts outside the CDR3, the full variable domain is EPEVTQTPSHQVTQMGQEVILRCVPISNHLYFYWYRQILGQKVEFLVSFYNNEISEKSEIFDDQFSVERPDGSNFTLKIRSTKLEDSAMYFCASQGEFTFTDTQYFGPGTRLTVL.

The genes are TRBV7-9 and TRBJ1-5; D not certain. The germline V gene has CDR1 SEHNR and CDR2 FQNEAQ (reference sequence). This CDR3 spans 13 amino acids. V shed 6 bases and J shed 9 bases, with 15 bases lying between them. As DNA, the CDR3 is TGTGCCAGCAGTCTACGACGGGAACGGCCCCAGCATTTT. Encoded protein: CASSLRRERPQHF.

This clonotype has a handful of counts. The rearrangement links TRBV20-1 to TRBJ2-1, with TRBD1 as a possible D gene (5 bases). V dropped 4 bases and J dropped 7 bases, with 8 bases sitting between them. Germline CDR1 is DFQATT and CDR2 is SNEGSKA (reference sequence). CDR3 length: 11 residues. CDR3 protein: CSATRQNEQFF. As DNA, the CDR3 is TGCAGTGCTACCCGACAGAATGAGCAGTTCTTC.

The J gene is TRBJ1-1, the V gene TRBV7-9; D gene uncertain. In germline, CDR1 is SEHNR, CDR2 FQNEAQ (reference sequence). V lost 5 bases and J lost 4, with 23 bases in between. The CDR3 is 17 amino acids. The CDR3 nucleotides are TGTGCCAGCAGCCCGCCCCCCCGGAGCCCGCGGGGCACTGAAGCTTTCTTT. The encoded protein is CASSPPPRSPRGTEAFF.

This clonotype has a single count. A much larger clone lies a single base off, so this may be a read error. In DNA, the CDR3 is TGTGCCAGCAGCTTTTCGACAGGGGGGTACCAAGAGGCCCAGTACTTC. Protein sequence: CASSFSTGGYQEAQYF. The V call is TRBV7-9, the J call TRBJ2-5; 9 bases are a match to TRBD1. CDR3 length equals 16 residues. The germline V gene encodes CDR1 SEHNR and CDR2 FQNEAQ (reference sequence).

The chain is built from TRBV6-1 and TRBJ2-5; possible D gene TRBD1, 6 bases. Germline loops: CDR1 MNHNS, CDR2 SASEGT. V lost 9 bases and J 6 bases, leaving 14 bases between the germline ends. The CDR3 spans 12 residues. CDR3 DNA sequence: TGTGCCAGTGCGCAGGGGCGAAAGACCCAGTACTTC. This sequence encodes CASAQGRKTQYF.

This chain uses TRBV4-3 with TRBJ1-1, with D unresolved. This CDR3 contains 13 residues. CDR1 is LGHNA, CDR2 YSLEER, per germline. V was cut by 3 bases and J by 5 bases, with 10 bases left in between. CDR3 nucleotides: TGCGCCAGCAGCCACGAGGTTGAGACTGAAGCTTTCTTT. Translation: CASSHEVETEAFF.

The chain links TRBV30 to TRBJ1-1; TRBD1 matches at 7 bases. This CDR3 has 16 amino acids. J lost 3 bases, V lost 0 bases, and 10 bases had no gene match. Germline V gives CDR1 GTSNPN, CDR2 SVGIG (reference sequence). As DNA, the CDR3 is TGTGCCTGGAGTGTCCCGCGACAGGGTGAGGACACTGAAGCTTTCTTT. Translated: CAWSVPRQGEDTEAFF.

The count of this clonotype is one. The chain uses TRBV5-5 and TRBJ1-6; TRBD1 might be the D (6 bases). The germline CDR1 and CDR2 sequences are SGHKS and YYEKEE (reference sequence). This CDR3 contains 16 residues. V gave up 3 bases and J gave up 3 bases, with 13 bases separating them. The CDR3 spells CASSSRTANYNSPLHF. As DNA, the CDR3 is TGTGCCAGCAGCTCTAGGACAGCGAACTATAATTCACCCCTCCACTTT.

V gene TRBV29-1 combines with J gene TRBJ2-7, with 7 bases that match TRBD2. The CDR3 has 14 amino acids. The V segment lost 4 bases and the J segment 2 bases; nucleotides outside the gene matches: 8. Germline V CDR1 and CDR2: SQVTM, ANQGSEA. The CDR3 loop reads CSVVSGINTYEQYF. The CDR3 DNA reads as TGCAGCGTTGTAAGCGGGATAAATACCTACGAGCAGTACTTC.

This clonotype was detected only a few times. The rearrangement uses TRBV19 and TRBJ1-4; TRBD1 agrees at 7 bases. The length of the CDR3 is 12 residues. V lost 9 bases, J lost 6 bases, and 4 bases stayed unmatched. Germline CDR1 reads LNHDA; CDR2 reads SQIVND (reference sequence). The CDR3 bases are TGTGCCAGCCGGACAGGTTATGAAAAACTGTTTTTT. Translating gives CASRTGYEKLFF.

The chain links TRBV6-5 to TRBJ1-2; a weak D match, TRBD1 (6 bases). The germline CDR1 and CDR2 sequences are MNHEY and SVGAGI. The germline V and J ends were trimmed by 4 bases and 4 bases, with 10 bases remaining between them. CDR3 length: 13 residues. For the CDR3, the DNA is TGTGCCAGCAGTTCAGGGGAGGGCTATGGCTACACCTTC. Its protein product is CASSSGEGYGYTF.